The clone carrying this TCR beta chain was seen more than once but under ten times. The sample is drawn from a study of human T cells and chemical hapten exposure. TCRdb reprocessed the RACE reads via MiXCR and lists one record per CDR3 protein. This sample carries under 300,000 distinct CDR3 sequences, approximately 8.6% of them seen once, and the ten largest clones take over 2%. Documented time point: pre-sensitization, week 0. Treatment indicated: therapeutic diphenylcyclopropenone sensitization with weekly scalp DPC. The germline V gene encodes CDR1 MGHRA and CDR2 YSYEKL. CDR3 length equals 18 residues. V gave up 2 bases and J gave up 2 bases, with 22 bases separating them.

The TCR originated in a woman in her thirties or forties with alopecia areata. Some clones in this sample may be carry-over from other donors' samples. Specimen: whole blood, collected in connection with sensitization to the hapten diphenylcyclopropenone (DPC). The J gene is TRBJ2-7, the V gene TRBV4-1; the D gene is possibly TRBD1 (6 bases). The CDR3 is CASSQSVPGQLNPYEQYF. The CDR3 coding sequence is TGCGCCAGCAGCCAATCCGTCCCGGGACAACTTAACCCCTACGAGCAGTACTTC.